This T cell receptor (beta chain) comes out of a study of blood T cell repertoires in COVID-19. The CDR3 loop spans 20 amino acids. The V segment lost 0 bases and the J segment 5 bases; nucleotides outside the gene matches: 10. Germline V gene lookup returns CDR1 LGHNA and CDR2 YNFKEQ. Generated by immunoSEQ multiplex PCR, the TCRdb table keeps only in-frame clones and is missing some. The sample includes tens of thousands of clones, 85% to 90% of them seen just once. The chain is built from TRBV4-2 and TRBJ2-2, with 15 bases aligning to TRBD2. The specimen was peripheral blood. This TCR came from a man at least 80 years old with acute or convalescent COVID-19. The CDR3 reads CASSQEWGLAGGPRTGELFF. DNA of the CDR3: TGTGCCAGCAGCCAAGAGTGGGGACTAGCGGGAGGCCCGAGGACCGGGGAGCTGTTTTTT.